This T cell receptor beta chain was recovered during a study of shared clonotypes between healthy human individuals. Germline V lookup: CDR1 SGHAT, CDR2 FQNNGV. Trimming removed 1 base at V and 5 bases at J, with 5 bases between. This CDR3 spans 12 amino acids. Each PCR replicate from the sorted subsets contained about 200 ng DNA, which is some 32,000 T cell genomes. Using immunoSEQ multiplex PCR, the repertoire was profiled, and TCRdb retains in-frame clones only, with some absent. The sample carries 1.4 million or so clones, approximately 98.5% recorded once. Sequenced: naive CD4+ T cells sorted from blood. The subset here: CD45RA+ positively selected. The TCR sequence derives from a man aged 25-45 years in good health. V usage is TRBV11-2 and J usage is TRBJ2-5, with no clear D. The CDR3: CASSLGIETQYF. The DNA for the CDR3 is TGTGCCAGCAGCTTAGGTATTGAGACCCAGTACTTC.